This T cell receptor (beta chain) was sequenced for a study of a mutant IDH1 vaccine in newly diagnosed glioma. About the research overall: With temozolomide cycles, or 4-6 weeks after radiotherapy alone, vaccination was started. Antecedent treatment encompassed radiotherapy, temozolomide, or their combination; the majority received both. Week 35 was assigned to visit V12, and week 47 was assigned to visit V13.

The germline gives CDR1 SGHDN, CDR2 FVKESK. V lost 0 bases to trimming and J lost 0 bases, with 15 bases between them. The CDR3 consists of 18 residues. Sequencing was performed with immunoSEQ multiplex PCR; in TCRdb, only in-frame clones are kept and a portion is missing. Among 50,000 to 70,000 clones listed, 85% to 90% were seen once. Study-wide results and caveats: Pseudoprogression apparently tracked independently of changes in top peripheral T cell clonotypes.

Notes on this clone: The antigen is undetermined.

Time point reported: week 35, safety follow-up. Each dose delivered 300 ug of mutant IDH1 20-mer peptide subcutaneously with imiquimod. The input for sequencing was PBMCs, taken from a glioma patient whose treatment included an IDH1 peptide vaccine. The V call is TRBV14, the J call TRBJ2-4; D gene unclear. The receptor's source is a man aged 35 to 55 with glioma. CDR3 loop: CASSQDSTSALAKNIQYF. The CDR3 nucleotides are TGTGCCAGCAGCCAAGACTCGACCAGCGCATTAGCCAAAAACATTCAGTACTTC. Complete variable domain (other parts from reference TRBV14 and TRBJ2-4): EAGVTQFPSHSVIEKGQTVTLRCDPISGHDNLYWYRRVMGKEIKFLLHFVKESKQDESGMPNNRFLAERTGGTYSTLKVQPAELEDSGVYFCASSQDSTSALAKNIQYFGAGTRLSVL.